This TCR beta chain was recovered during a study of shared clonotypes between healthy human individuals. The CDR3 runs 12 residues. Trimming shortened V by 8 bases and J by 4 bases, and 11 bases separated the two germline ends. The V gene's germline CDR1 is MNHNY and CDR2 SVGAGI (reference sequence). The protocol was immunoSEQ multiplex PCR, while the TCRdb copy is restricted to in-frame clones and leaves out a portion. In the table there are some 500,000 clones, roughly four fifths of which are singletons. The chain joins TRBV6-6 to TRBJ1-1, with D maybe TRBD1 (6 bases). The sequencing input was PBMCs. The TCR was taken from a woman between 35 and 50 years old in good health. Some clones in this sample may be carry-over from other donors' samples. The CDR3 loop is CASGGGPTEAFF. DNA of the CDR3: TGTGCCAGCGGGGGGGGCCCCACTGAAGCTTTCTTT.